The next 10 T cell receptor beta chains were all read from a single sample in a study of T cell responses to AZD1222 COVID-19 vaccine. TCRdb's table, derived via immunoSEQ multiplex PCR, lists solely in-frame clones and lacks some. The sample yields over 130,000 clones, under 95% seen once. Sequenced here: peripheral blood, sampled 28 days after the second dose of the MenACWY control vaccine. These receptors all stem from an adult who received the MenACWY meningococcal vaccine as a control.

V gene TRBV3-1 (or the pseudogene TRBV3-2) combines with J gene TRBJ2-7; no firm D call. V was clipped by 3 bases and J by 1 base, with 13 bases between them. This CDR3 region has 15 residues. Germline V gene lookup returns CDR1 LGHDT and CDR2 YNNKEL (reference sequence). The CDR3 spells CASSHPTGISYEQYF. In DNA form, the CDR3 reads TGTGCCAGCAGCCACCCGACTGGGATTTCCTACGAGCAGTACTTC.

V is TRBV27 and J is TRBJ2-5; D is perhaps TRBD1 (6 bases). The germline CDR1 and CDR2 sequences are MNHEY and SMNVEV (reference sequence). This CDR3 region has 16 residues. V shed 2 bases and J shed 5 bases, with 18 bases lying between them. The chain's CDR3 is CASSLGTKFGGETQYF. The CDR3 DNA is TGTGCCAGCAGTTTAGGGACAAAGTTTGGTGGGGAGACCCAGTACTTC.

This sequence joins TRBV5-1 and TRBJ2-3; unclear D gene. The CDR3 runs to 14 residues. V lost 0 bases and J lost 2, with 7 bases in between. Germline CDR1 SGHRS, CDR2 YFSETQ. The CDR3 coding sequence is TGCGCCAGCAGCTTGGCCCAGATCACAGATACGCAGTATTTT. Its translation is CASSLAQITDTQYF.

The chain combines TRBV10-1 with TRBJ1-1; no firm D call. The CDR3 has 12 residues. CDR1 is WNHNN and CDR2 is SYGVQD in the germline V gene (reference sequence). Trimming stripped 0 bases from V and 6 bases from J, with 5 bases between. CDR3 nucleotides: TGCGCCAGCAGTGAGTCGAGGGCTGAAGCTTTCTTT. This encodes CASSESRAEAFF.

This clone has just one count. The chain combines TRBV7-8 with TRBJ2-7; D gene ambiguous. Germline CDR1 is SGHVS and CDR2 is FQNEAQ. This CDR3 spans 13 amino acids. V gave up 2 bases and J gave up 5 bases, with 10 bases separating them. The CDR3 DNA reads TGTGCCAGCAGCTTATCTGTGGGAAACGAGCAGTACTTC. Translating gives CASSLSVGNEQYF. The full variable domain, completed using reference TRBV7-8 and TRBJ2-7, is GAGVSQSPRYKVAKRGQDVALRCDPISGHVSLFWYQQALGQGPEFLTYFQNEAQLDKSGLPSDRFFAERPEGSVSTLKIQRTQQEDSAVYLCASSLSVGNEQYFGPGTRLTVT.

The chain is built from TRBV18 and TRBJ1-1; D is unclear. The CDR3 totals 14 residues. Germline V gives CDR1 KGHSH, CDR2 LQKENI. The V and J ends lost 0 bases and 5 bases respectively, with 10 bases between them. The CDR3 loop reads CASSPPGSGTEAFF. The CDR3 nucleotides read TGTGCCAGCTCACCACCGGGGTCTGGGACTGAAGCTTTCTTT.

The CDR3 DNA follows: TGTGCCAGCACGGACAGGGGGCGGGAGGGGGATACGCAGTATTTT. Its protein product is CASTDRGREGDTQYF. The chain uses TRBV6-5 and TRBJ2-3; 11 bases are a match to TRBD1. V lost 7 bases, J lost 6 bases, and 9 bases stayed unmatched. Germline V gene sequence: CDR1 MNHEY, CDR2 SVGAGI. The CDR3 is 15 residues long.

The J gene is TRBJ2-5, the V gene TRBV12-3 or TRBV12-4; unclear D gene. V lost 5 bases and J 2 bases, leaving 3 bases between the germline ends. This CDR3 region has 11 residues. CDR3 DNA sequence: TGTGCCAGCAGTGTACAAGAGACCCAGTACTTC. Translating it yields CASSVQETQYF.

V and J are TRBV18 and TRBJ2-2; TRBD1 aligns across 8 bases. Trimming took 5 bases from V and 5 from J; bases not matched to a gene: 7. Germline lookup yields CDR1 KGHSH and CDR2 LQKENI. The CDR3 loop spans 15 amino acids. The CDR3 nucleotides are TGTGCCAGCTCAACGGGGACAGGTGGGACCGGGGAGCTGTTTTTT. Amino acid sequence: CASSTGTGGTGELFF. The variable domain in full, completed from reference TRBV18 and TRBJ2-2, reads NAGVMQNPRHLVRRRGQEARLRCSPMKGHSHVYWYRQLPEEGLKFMVYLQKENIIDESGMPKERFSAEFPKEGPSILRIQQVVRGDSAAYFCASSTGTGGTGELFFGEGSRLTVL.

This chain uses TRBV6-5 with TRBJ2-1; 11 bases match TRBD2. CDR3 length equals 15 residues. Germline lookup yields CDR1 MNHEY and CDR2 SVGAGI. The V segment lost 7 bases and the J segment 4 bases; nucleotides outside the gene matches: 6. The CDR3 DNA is TGTGCCAGCACCCTGGGACTAGCGGAATACAATGAGCAGTTCTTC. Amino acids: CASTLGLAEYNEQFF.